The rows below give T cell receptor beta chains drawn from one sample of a study of T-cell memory formation after mild COVID-19. TCRdb re-analysed the 5' RACE reads in MiXCR, keeping a single row per CDR3 protein. The sample yields 190,000 or so distinct CDR3 sequences, around 26% seen once. The sample consisted of PBMCs or a T cell subset sorted from them (not recorded which). These receptors were taken from an adult woman who had mild COVID-19 (a few samples of this study predate the infection). Cell type and time point are not known. The CDR3 runs from the conserved cysteine through the conserved F or W. Size tells how often a clone was seen (once, few, many) or the class of an expanded clone, and some rows leave it out.

. TRBV20-1 CSAREWQDQETQYF
few TRBV12-3/TRBV12-4 CASSSGQRGTQYF
many TRBV12-3/TRBV12-4 CASSLPQGNNEQFF
. TRBV19 CASSTARAPNTEAFF
few TRBV19 CASSIPPRDSGANVLTF
. TRBV7-9 CASSPEGTYEQYF
. TRBV29-1 CSVGGWNSLTNYGYTF
. TRBV7-9 CASSPGQGLNTEAFF
. TRBV24-1 CATSSGLAGVVDTQYF
. TRBV7-9 CASSSGVMNTEAFF
few TRBV4-2 CASSQGRGWTQYF
few TRBV6-5 CASSAVWGNQPQHF
. TRBV9 CASSAPGQGPNTEAFF
. TRBV4-1 CASSGPFSNYGYTF
. TRBV2 CASSEGETEAFF
. TRBV12-3/TRBV12-4 CASSPTGGSYNEQFF
. TRBV27 CASKAGHNSYEQYF
. TRBV7-9 CASTWGAGANVLTF
. TRBV5-1 CASSLGGGSSYEQYF
. TRBV20-1 CSARDAAGGHNEQFF
. TRBV29-1 CSVDRGSNEQFF
few TRBV25-1 CASSELRGWSEEQYF
many TRBV7-6 CASSLLTGGLSEAFF
few TRBV7-8 CASSHRTGGYEQYF